The 22 T cell receptor beta chains reported below all come from one sample, sequenced in a study of vaccination and CD4 T cells after COVID-19. Sequenced with the Oncomine TCR Beta short-read assay was DNA taken from cultured CD4+ T cells. From cultured CD4+ T cells, genomic DNA was extracted. TCRdb itself ran the PCR reads through MiXCR, one entry per CDR3 protein. This table holds about 11,000 distinct CDR3 sequences, 30% to 50% found once. Which antigens these TCRs recognize remains unknown. Treatment indicated: approximately 9-day PBMC culture with coronavirus spike peptide pools or control peptides (ViraFEST assay). Gathered ahead of the COVID-19 pandemic (2011-2018) were the CD4+ T cells of the unexposed donor. What was sequenced was CD4+ T cells from blood, cultured in vitro. Source of these receptors: a human donor in good health.

The genes are TRBV6-2 or TRBV6-3 and TRBJ2-7, with a possible D match to TRBD2 (5 bases). Trimming pared 3 bases from V and 3 bases from J, leaving 18 bases between. Germline values: CDR1 MNHEY, CDR2 SVGEGT. This CDR3 spans 16 amino acids. The CDR3 here is CASSYEGSFLFYEQYF. CDR3 DNA: TGTGCCAGCAGTTATGAGGGTTCTTTCCTTTTCTACGAGCAGTACTTC.

This clonotype appeared a single time. DNA of the CDR3: TGTGCCAGCAGTGGACAGTTGAACACTGAAGCTTTCTTT. The encoded protein is CASSGQLNTEAFF. The V and J genes are TRBV7-8 and TRBJ1-1; D possibly corresponds to TRBD1 (6 bases). Germline loops: CDR1 SGHVS, CDR2 FQNEAQ. V was pared by 6 bases and J by 0 bases, with 8 bases between. This CDR3 region has 13 residues.

This clonotype was counted only a few times. The chain uses TRBV27 and TRBJ2-3, with D unresolved. Germline CDR1 reads MNHEY; CDR2 reads SMNVEV (reference sequence). V gave up 4 bases and J gave up 5 bases, with 10 bases separating them. The length of the CDR3 is 13 residues. Here the CDR3 DNA reads TGTGCCAGCAGTTCGGACGACGGAGATACGCAGTATTTT. Protein product: CASSSDDGDTQYF.

V is TRBV6-2 or TRBV6-3 and J is TRBJ1-1; D not resolved. CDR1 is MNHEY, CDR2 SVGEGT, per germline. The CDR3 is 12 amino acids. Trimming took 5 bases from V and 4 from J, leaving 8 bases between them. As DNA, the CDR3 is TGTGCCAGCAGTGAGGCGAGCACTGAAGCTTTCTTT. Protein product: CASSEASTEAFF.

The rearrangement uses TRBV27 and TRBJ2-2; D unclear. The CDR3 is made up of 12 amino acids. Germline CDR1 and CDR2: MNHEY and SMNVEV (reference sequence). Trimming pared 3 bases from V and 4 bases from J, leaving 3 bases between. CDR3 DNA: TGTGCCAGCAGTTTCAGCACCGGGGAGCTGTTTTTT. Protein product: CASSFSTGELFF.

This sequence joins TRBV19 and TRBJ1-5, with a tentative D call TRBD1 (6 bases). V was clipped by 5 bases and J by 6 bases, with 17 bases between them. CDR1 is LNHDA and CDR2 is SQIVND in the germline V gene (reference sequence). The CDR3 contains 15 residues. DNA for the CDR3: TGTGCCAGTAGTTTCTCAGGGGCGGTAGGTCAGCCCCAGCATTTT. Protein: CASSFSGAVGQPQHF.

This chain links TRBV20-1 with TRBJ2-4; 9 nucleotides match TRBD1. The junction had 6 bases not matched to a gene; V was cut back by 0 bases and J by 6 bases. Germline CDR1 reads DFQATT; CDR2 reads SNEGSKA (reference sequence). The length of the CDR3 is 15 residues. The CDR3 loop reads CSARDRRTGANIQYF. In DNA, the CDR3 is TGCAGTGCTAGAGACCGTCGGACAGGGGCAAACATTCAGTACTTC.

This clonotype was counted between two and nine times. The chain links TRBV7-2 to TRBJ1-4; D gene unclear. With 1 base removed from V and 5 bases from J, the gap between germline ends came to 11 bases. The germline CDR1 and CDR2 sequences are SGHTA and FQGNSA. This CDR3 is 15 amino acids long. The CDR3 protein is CASSLGSGWNEKLFF. CDR3 nucleotide sequence: TGTGCCAGCAGCTTAGGCTCCGGTTGGAATGAAAAACTGTTTTTT.

This rearrangement joins TRBV4-1 to TRBJ1-1, with 10 bases identical to TRBD1. The CDR3 is made up of 13 amino acids. Trimming took 4 bases from V and 9 from J; bases not matched to a gene: 5. Germline V gene data show CDR1 as MGHRA and CDR2 as YSYEKL. The CDR3 nucleotides read TGCGCCAGCAGCCGGACAGGGGGACTTAAAGCTTTCTTT. Its protein is CASSRTGGLKAFF.

The chain employs TRBV7-9 and TRBJ2-7, with D unclear. The CDR3 runs 14 residues. Trimming took 3 bases from V and 13 from J, leaving 22 bases between them. CDR1 is SEHNR and CDR2 is FQNEAQ in the germline V gene (reference sequence). The CDR3: CASSFPRAGGPLYF. The CDR3 DNA reads TGTGCCAGCAGCTTTCCAAGGGCAGGCGGACCGCTTTACTTC.

This sequence joins TRBV20-1 and TRBJ2-1, with D perhaps being TRBD1 or TRBD2 (5 bases each). The CDR3 extends over 14 amino acids. V lost 0 bases, J lost 10 bases, and 16 bases lay in between. The V gene's germline CDR1 is DFQATT and CDR2 SNEGSKA (reference sequence). The CDR3 sequence is CSARDPGPVKEQFF. The CDR3 nucleotides read TGCAGTGCTAGAGATCCGGGGCCTGTCAAGGAGCAGTTCTTC.

The chain recombines TRBV7-6 with TRBJ2-5; TRBD1 matches at 7 bases. Losses at the gene ends were 1 base for V and 5 bases for J; bases not matched to a gene: 4. Germline lookup yields CDR1 SGHVS and CDR2 FNYEAQ. The CDR3 spans 14 residues. CDR3 sequence: CASSLVAQGETQYF. In DNA form, the CDR3 reads TGTGCCAGCAGCTTAGTTGCACAGGGGGAGACCCAGTACTTC.

The chain is built from TRBV27 and TRBJ2-7; D might be TRBD1 or TRBD2, each matching 5 bases. Germline V gene lookup returns CDR1 MNHEY and CDR2 SMNVEV (reference sequence). The CDR3 runs 14 residues. Trimming shortened V by 5 bases and J by 0 bases, and 11 bases separated the two germline ends. The CDR3 spells CASSHGTLSYEQYF. CDR3 DNA sequence: TGTGCCAGCAGTCATGGGACCCTCTCCTACGAGCAGTACTTC.

There are a few counts of this clonotype. The chain combines TRBV6-5 with TRBJ2-5, with 9 bases fitting TRBD1. V trimming: 1 base; J trimming: 3 bases; junction bases outside the gene matches: 9. The length of the CDR3 is 17 residues. The germline V gene has CDR1 MNHEY and CDR2 SVGAGI. The CDR3 protein is CASSYLTTGGLKETQYF. CDR3 in DNA: TGTGCCAGCAGTTACTTGACTACAGGGGGCCTAAAAGAGACCCAGTACTTC.

This clonotype occurred a few times. This chain connects TRBV20-1 to TRBJ1-1; D not certain. The CDR3 is made up of 12 amino acids. V lost 4 bases to trimming and J lost 2 bases, with 8 bases between them. From germline, CDR1 is DFQATT and CDR2 SNEGSKA (reference sequence). The CDR3 sequence is CSAKDSNTEAFF. The CDR3 nucleotides read TGCAGTGCTAAAGATTCCAACACTGAAGCTTTCTTT.

This clonotype appeared a single time. This sequence joins TRBV28 and TRBJ1-6; a possible D gene is TRBD1 (6 bases). The CDR3 contains 14 residues. Trimming left V 6 bases short and J 6 bases short, with 12 bases between. CDR1 and CDR2 from the germline V gene are MDHEN and SYDVKM. The CDR3 loop reads CASRSQGGNSPLHF. CDR3 bases: TGTGCCAGCAGATCACAGGGAGGTAATTCACCCCTCCACTTT.

This clonotype was counted between two and nine times. The gene calls are TRBV7-9 and TRBJ1-1, with 7 bases lining up with TRBD1. This CDR3 is built from 14 residues. The germline V gene has CDR1 SEHNR and CDR2 FQNEAQ (reference sequence). The V and J ends lost 2 bases and 4 bases, in that order; junction bases with no gene match: 4. DNA for the CDR3: TGTGCCAGCAGCTTAAAAGGGGGCGGCACTGAAGCTTTCTTT. Translation gives CASSLKGGGTEAFF.

This chain connects TRBV7-6 to TRBJ2-1; the D gene is possibly TRBD1 (6 bases). V was clipped by 4 bases and J by 10 bases, with 17 bases between them. The V gene's germline CDR1 is SGHVS and CDR2 FNYEAQ. This CDR3 spans 14 amino acids. CDR3 coding DNA: TGTGCCAGCAGCTCCAATACAGGGCATGGAGAGCAGTTCTTC. As protein: CASSSNTGHGEQFF. Filled out from reference TRBV7-6 and TRBJ2-1, the complete variable domain reads GAGVSQSPRYKVTKRGQDVALRCDPISGHVSLYWYRQALGQGPEFLTYFNYEAQQDKSGLPNDRFSAERPEGSISTLTIQRTEQRDSAMYRCASSSNTGHGEQFFGPGTRLTVL.

This clonotype has more than one count but fewer than ten. A read error may account for a junction end that differs from germline. This chain joins TRBV7-7 and TRBJ2-5, with D possibly matching TRBD1 (6 bases). This CDR3 region has 16 residues. The germline V gene encodes CDR1 SSHAT and CDR2 FNYEAQ (reference sequence). Here the CDR3 DNA reads TGTGCTAGCAGCCGTCAGGGGACACGAAGCCAAGAGACCCAGTACTTC. It is translated as CASSRQGTRSQETQYF.

This clonotype was counted only a few times. The CDR3 DNA reads as TGCAGTGCTAGAGATGGCCCCGGGGAGCTGTTTTTT. Its translation: CSARDGPGELFF. The chain is built from TRBV20-1 and TRBJ2-2; D unresolved. The germline CDR1 and CDR2 sequences are DFQATT and SNEGSKA (reference sequence). V was cut by 0 bases and J by 6 bases, with 5 bases left in between. CDR3 size: 12 residues.

The table lists this clonotype with a few counts. V usage is TRBV7-6 and J usage is TRBJ2-7; 8 nucleotides agree with TRBD2. V trimming: 6 bases; J trimming: 1 base; junction bases outside the gene matches: 2. The CDR3 runs to 13 residues. Germline V gene sequence: CDR1 SGHVS, CDR2 FNYEAQ. CDR3 bases: TGTGCCAGCAGAGGGACTAGGTCCTACGAGCAGTACTTC. Amino acid sequence: CASRGTRSYEQYF.

The chain is built from TRBV7-3 and TRBJ2-3; 11 bases are a match to TRBD1. The germline V gene encodes CDR1 SGHTA and CDR2 FQGTGA. The V gene end was trimmed by 2 bases and the J gene end by 5 bases; junction bases not matched to a gene: 6. The CDR3 has 16 residues. This CDR3 is CASSLAGQGARDTQYF. CDR3 DNA: TGTGCCAGCAGCTTAGCAGGACAGGGGGCGAGAGATACGCAGTATTTT.